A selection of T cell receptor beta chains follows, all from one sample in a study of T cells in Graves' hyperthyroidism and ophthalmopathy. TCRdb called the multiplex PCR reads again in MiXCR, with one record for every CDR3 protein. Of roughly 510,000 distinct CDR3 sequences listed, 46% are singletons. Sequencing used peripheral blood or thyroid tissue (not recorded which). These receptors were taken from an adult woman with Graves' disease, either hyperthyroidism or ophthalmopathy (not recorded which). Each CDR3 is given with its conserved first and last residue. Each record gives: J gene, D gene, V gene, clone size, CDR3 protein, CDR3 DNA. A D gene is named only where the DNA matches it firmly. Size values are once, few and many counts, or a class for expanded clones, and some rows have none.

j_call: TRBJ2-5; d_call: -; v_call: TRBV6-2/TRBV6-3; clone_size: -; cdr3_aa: CASSYPHTGGGETQYF; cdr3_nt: TGTGCCAGCAGTTACCCTCACACAGGGGGGGGAGAGACCCAGTACTTC
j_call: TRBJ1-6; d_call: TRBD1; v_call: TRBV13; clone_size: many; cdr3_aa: CASSQPTGTGDSPLHF; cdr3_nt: TGTGCCAGCAGCCAACCAACCGGGACAGGGGATTCACCCCTCCACTTT
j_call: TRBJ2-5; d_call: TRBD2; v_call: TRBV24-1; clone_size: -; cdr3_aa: CATSARLAGVSSETQYF; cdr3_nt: TGTGCCACCAGTGCTAGGTTAGCGGGAGTTTCTTCAGAGACCCAGTACTTC
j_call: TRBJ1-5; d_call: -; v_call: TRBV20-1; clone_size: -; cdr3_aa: CSAGLGGRRNQPQHF; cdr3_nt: TGCAGTGCAGGTTTAGGGGGGCGCCGCAATCAGCCCCAGCATTTT
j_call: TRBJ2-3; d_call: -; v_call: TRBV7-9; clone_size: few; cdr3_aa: CASSPLGDTQYF; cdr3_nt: TGTGCCAGCAGCCCTTTAGGGGATACGCAGTATTTT
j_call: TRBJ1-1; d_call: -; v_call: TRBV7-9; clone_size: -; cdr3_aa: CASSTGVGAFF; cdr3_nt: TGTGCTAGCAGCACCGGAGTGGGAGCTTTCTTT
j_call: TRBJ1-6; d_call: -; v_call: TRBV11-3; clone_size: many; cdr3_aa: CASSFYNSPLHF; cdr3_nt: TGTGCCAGCAGCTTCTATAATTCACCCCTCCACTTT
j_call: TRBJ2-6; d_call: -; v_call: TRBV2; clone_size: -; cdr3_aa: CASSEEAAGANVLTF; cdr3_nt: TGTGCCAGCAGTGAAGAGGCAGCAGGGGCCAACGTCCTGACTTTC
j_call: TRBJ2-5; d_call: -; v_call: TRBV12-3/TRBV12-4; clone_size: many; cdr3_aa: CASSFGGQETQYF; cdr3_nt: TGTGCCAGCAGTTTCGGGGGGCAGGAGACCCAGTACTTC
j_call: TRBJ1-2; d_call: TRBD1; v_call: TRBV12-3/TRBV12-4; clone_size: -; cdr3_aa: CASSRDSVYGYTF; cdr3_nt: TGTGCCAGCAGTCGGGACAGCGTCTATGGCTACACCTTC
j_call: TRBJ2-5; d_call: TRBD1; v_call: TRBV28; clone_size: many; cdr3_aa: CASTEDREEETQYF; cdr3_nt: TGTGCCAGCACCGAGGACAGGGAAGAAGAGACCCAGTACTTC
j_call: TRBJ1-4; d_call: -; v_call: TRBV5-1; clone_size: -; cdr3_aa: CASSLAEGGKVFF; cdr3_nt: TGCGCCAGCAGCTTGGCCGAGGGGGGCAAGGTGTTTTTT
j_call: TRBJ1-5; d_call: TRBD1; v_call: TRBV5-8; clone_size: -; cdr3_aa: CASSLPTGDYNQPQHF; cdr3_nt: TGTGCCAGCAGCTTGCCTACAGGGGACTACAATCAGCCCCAGCATTTT
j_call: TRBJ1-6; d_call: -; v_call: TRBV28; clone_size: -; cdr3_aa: CASSLVGSPLHF; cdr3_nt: TGTGCCAGCAGTTTAGTCGGGTCACCCCTCCACTTT
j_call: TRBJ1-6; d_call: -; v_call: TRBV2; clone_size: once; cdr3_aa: CASSDGPERGKSPLHF; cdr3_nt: TGTGCCAGCAGTGACGGTCCAGAAAGGGGAAAATCACCCCTCCACTTT
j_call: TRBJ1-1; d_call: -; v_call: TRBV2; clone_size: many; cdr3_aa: CASSLKRGTEAFF; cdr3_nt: TGTGCCAGCAGTCTTAAGAGGGGCACTGAAGCTTTCTTT
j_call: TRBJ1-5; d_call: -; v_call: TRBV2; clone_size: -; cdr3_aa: CASSETQGNQPQHF; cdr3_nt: TGTGCCAGCAGTGAAACACAGGGAAATCAGCCCCAGCATTTT
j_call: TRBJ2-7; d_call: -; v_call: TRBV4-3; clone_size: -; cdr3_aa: CASSPERDEQYF; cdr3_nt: TGCGCCAGCAGCCCGGAGAGGGACGAGCAGTACTTC
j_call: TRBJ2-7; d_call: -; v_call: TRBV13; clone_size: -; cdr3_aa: CASSFSTLMLYEQYF; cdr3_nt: TGTGCCAGCAGCTTCTCGACACTTATGCTTTACGAGCAGTACTTC
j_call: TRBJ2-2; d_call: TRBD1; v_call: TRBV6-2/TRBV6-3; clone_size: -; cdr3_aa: CASSFTTTGVTGELFF; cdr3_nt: TGTGCCAGCAGTTTCACGACTACAGGGGTCACCGGGGAGCTGTTTTTT
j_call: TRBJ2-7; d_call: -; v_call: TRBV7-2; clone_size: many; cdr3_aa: CASSSSVGEQYF; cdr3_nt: TGTGCCAGCAGCTCCTCGGTTGGAGAGCAGTACTTC
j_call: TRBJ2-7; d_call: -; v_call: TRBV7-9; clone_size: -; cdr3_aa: CASSQGRGIYEQYF; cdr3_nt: TGTGCCAGCAGCCAAGGTCGGGGTATCTACGAGCAGTACTTC
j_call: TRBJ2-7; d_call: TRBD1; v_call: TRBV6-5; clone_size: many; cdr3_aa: CASSDPTGYEQYF; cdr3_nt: TGTGCCAGCAGTGACCCGACAGGGTACGAGCAGTACTTC
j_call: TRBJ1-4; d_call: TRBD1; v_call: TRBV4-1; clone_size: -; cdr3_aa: CASSKRQGVNEKLFF; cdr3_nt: TGCGCCAGCAGCAAAAGACAGGGGGTTAATGAAAAACTGTTTTTT
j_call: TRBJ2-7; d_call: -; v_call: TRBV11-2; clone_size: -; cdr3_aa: CASSLGSGNSYEQYF; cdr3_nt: TGTGCCAGCAGCTTAGGTAGCGGAAACTCCTACGAGCAGTACTTC
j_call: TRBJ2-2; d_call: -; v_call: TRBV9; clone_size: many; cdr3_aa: CASSQDGPNTGELFF; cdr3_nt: TGTGCCAGCAGCCAGGACGGGCCGAACACCGGGGAGCTGTTTTTT
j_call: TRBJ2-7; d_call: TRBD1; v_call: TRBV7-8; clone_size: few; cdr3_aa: CASSLGTGIAEQYF; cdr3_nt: TGTGCCAGCAGCTTGGGGACAGGGATTGCCGAGCAGTACTTC
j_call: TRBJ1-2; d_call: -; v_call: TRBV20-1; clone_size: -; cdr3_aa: CSDWTETYGYTF; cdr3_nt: TGCAGTGACTGGACAGAGACCTATGGCTACACCTTC
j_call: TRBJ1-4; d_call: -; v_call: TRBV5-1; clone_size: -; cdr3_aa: CASSLVGTVNEKLFF; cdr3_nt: TGCGCCAGCAGCTTGGTGGGGACGGTGAATGAAAAACTGTTTTTT
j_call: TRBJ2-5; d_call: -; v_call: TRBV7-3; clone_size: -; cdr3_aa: CASSPEGWETQYF; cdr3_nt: TGTGCCAGCAGTCCCGAGGGGTGGGAGACCCAGTACTTC
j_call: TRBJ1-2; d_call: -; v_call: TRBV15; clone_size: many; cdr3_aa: CATSRDIPLYGYTF; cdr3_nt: TGTGCCACCAGCAGAGATATTCCCCTTTATGGCTACACCTTC
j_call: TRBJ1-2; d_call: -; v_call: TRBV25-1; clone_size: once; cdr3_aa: CASSPGQINGYTF; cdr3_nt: TGTGCCAGCAGCCCCGGGCAGATTAATGGCTACACCTTC
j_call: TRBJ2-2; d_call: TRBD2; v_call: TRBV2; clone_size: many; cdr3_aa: CARAASGSSVPGELFF; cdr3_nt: TGTGCCAGAGCGGCTAGCGGGAGTTCGGTGCCCGGGGAGCTGTTTTTT
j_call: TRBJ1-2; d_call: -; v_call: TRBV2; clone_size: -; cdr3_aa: CASSLQGVGYTF; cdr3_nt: TGTGCCAGCAGCCTACAAGGGGTTGGCTACACCTTC
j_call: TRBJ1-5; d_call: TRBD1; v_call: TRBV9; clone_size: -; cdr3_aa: CASSRRSGQNNQPQHF; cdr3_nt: TGTGCCAGCAGCCGCCGATCGGGACAGAACAATCAGCCCCAGCATTTT
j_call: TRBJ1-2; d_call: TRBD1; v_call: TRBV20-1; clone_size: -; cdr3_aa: CSAIDRGVLGYTF; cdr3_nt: TGCAGTGCTATCGACAGGGGAGTACTGGGCTACACCTTC